The 2 T cell receptor beta chains listed next were all sequenced from one sample in a study of blood T cell repertoires in COVID-19. Sequencing used immunoSEQ multiplex PCR; TCRdb keeps in-frame clones, though not all of them. The sample lists 150,000 to 200,000 clones, roughly 90% seen once, with 6.5% to 8% in the top ten. The source material was PBMCs or T cells enriched from blood (not recorded which). These receptors all come from a woman between 50 and 59 years old who had recovered from COVID-19.

The chain uses TRBV7-2 and TRBJ2-2, with D perhaps TRBD1 (6 bases). Germline V gene sequence: CDR1 SGHTA, CDR2 FQGNSA. This CDR3 has 14 residues. Trimming shortened V by 3 bases and J by 11 bases, and 16 bases separated the two germline ends. The DNA of the CDR3 is TGTGCCAGCAGCTTCCAGGGGCGAGCCGTTGAGCTGTTTTTT. Amino acids: CASSFQGRAVELFF.

The J gene is TRBJ1-4, the V gene TRBV7-3; possible D gene TRBD1, 6 bases. The CDR3 sequence is 17 residues long. Germline loops: CDR1 SGHTA, CDR2 FQGTGA. With 6 bases removed from V and 5 bases from J, the gap between germline ends came to 22 bases. CDR3 sequence (DNA): TGTGCCAGCAGTTTCGGGGGGCAGAAGAAGAAAAATGAAAAACTGTTTTTT. Its translation is CASSFGGQKKKNEKLFF.